The 22 T cell receptor beta chains given below trace back to one sample, sequenced in a study of blood T cell repertoires in COVID-19. Using immunoSEQ multiplex PCR, the repertoire was profiled, and TCRdb retains in-frame clones only, with some absent. The sample records under 250,000 clones, about 84% being singletons. The source material was peripheral blood. Source of these receptors: a woman of 80 years or more with COVID-19, enrolled during active disease.

This sequence joins TRBV28 and TRBJ1-2, with D hard to call. Germline CDR1 is MDHEN and CDR2 is SYDVKM. The CDR3 has 11 residues. The ends were cut back, 2 bases at V and 5 bases at J, with 3 bases in the middle. CDR3 coding DNA: TGTGCCAGCAGTTTACAGTATGGCTACACCTTC. This gives the protein CASSLQYGYTF.

This chain joins TRBV2 and TRBJ1-1, with D tentatively TRBD1 (5 bases). CDR3 length equals 11 residues. The germline V gene encodes CDR1 SNHLY and CDR2 FYNNEI. With 6 bases removed from V and 8 bases from J, the gap between germline ends came to 10 bases. For the CDR3, the DNA is TGTGCCAGCAGCACAGGACCAGAAGCTTTCTTT. It translates to CASSTGPEAFF.

The chain has TRBV2 and TRBJ1-4, with 8 nucleotides matching TRBD1. V gave up 5 bases and J gave up 5 bases; unmatched junction bases: 4. This CDR3 is 14 amino acids long. The V gene's germline CDR1 is SNHLY and CDR2 FYNNEI. DNA for the CDR3: TGTGCCAGCAGTCCGACAGGGGTAAATGAAAAACTGTTTTTT. Translation gives CASSPTGVNEKLFF.

The chain joins TRBV7-2 to TRBJ2-4; 8 bases match TRBD1. CDR1 and CDR2 from the germline V gene are SGHTA and FQGNSA. The trim removed 4 bases at V and 9 bases at J, leaving 5 bases unmatched. CDR3 length: 13 residues. CDR3 protein: CASSSQGESIQYF. DNA for the CDR3: TGTGCCAGCAGCTCACAGGGGGAGAGCATTCAGTACTTC.

This rearrangement joins TRBV6-5 to TRBJ1-2, with 7 bases fitting TRBD1. The CDR3 extends over 14 amino acids. CDR1 and CDR2 from the germline V gene are MNHEY and SVGAGI. The V and J ends lost 4 bases and 6 bases, in that order; junction bases with no gene match: 8. This CDR3 reads CASSFADREDGYTF. The CDR3 DNA is TGTGCCAGCAGTTTCGCCGACAGGGAAGATGGCTACACCTTC.

The rearrangement links TRBV6-4 to TRBJ2-3, with 14 bases fitting TRBD2. CDR1 MRHNA and CDR2 SNTAGT come from the germline V gene. The J segment lost 3 bases and the V segment lost 5 bases, leaving 4 bases of the junction unmatched. The CDR3 spans 16 residues. CDR3 region: CASSPTSGGATDTQYF. The DNA for the CDR3 is TGTGCCAGCAGTCCGACTAGCGGGGGGGCTACAGATACGCAGTATTTT.

The chain employs TRBV5-1 and TRBJ1-4; D may be TRBD1 (6 bases). Germline V gene sequence: CDR1 SGHRS, CDR2 YFSETQ. The germline V and J ends were trimmed by 3 bases and 6 bases, with 15 bases remaining between them. The CDR3 has 15 residues. CDR3 DNA sequence: TGCGCCAGCAGCTCCCAGGGGAGAGGTGATGAAAAACTGTTTTTT. Amino acids: CASSSQGRGDEKLFF.

The rearrangement links TRBV28 to TRBJ2-2; D might be TRBD1 (5 bases). CDR3 length equals 15 residues. With 6 bases removed from V and 4 bases from J, the gap between germline ends came to 15 bases. Germline CDR1 MDHEN, CDR2 SYDVKM. The CDR3 spells CASRTTGLGTGELFF. Here the CDR3 DNA reads TGTGCCAGCAGAACCACAGGCCTTGGCACCGGGGAGCTGTTTTTT.

The V gene is TRBV7-9, the J gene TRBJ2-3; 8 bases line up with TRBD1. V gave up 5 bases and J gave up 2 bases; unmatched junction bases: 6. The CDR3 has 15 amino acids. Germline values: CDR1 SEHNR, CDR2 FQNEAQ (reference sequence). CDR3 protein: CASSQDRDNTDTQYF. The CDR3 DNA reads TGTGCCAGCAGCCAGGACAGGGACAACACAGATACGCAGTATTTT.

The chain uses TRBV5-4 and TRBJ1-2, with D maybe TRBD1 (5 bases). Germline V gene sequence: CDR1 SGHNT, CDR2 YYREEE (reference sequence). Trimming took 2 bases from V and 4 from J, leaving 12 bases between them. CDR3 length: 14 amino acids. CDR3: CASSLPGITYGYTF. CDR3 nucleotides: TGTGCCAGCAGCTTACCAGGGATCACCTATGGCTACACCTTC.

The chain uses TRBV18 and TRBJ1-1; D is undetermined. V was shortened by 1 base and J by 1 base, with 7 bases between the two germline ends. This CDR3 comprises 14 residues. Germline V gene data show CDR1 as KGHSH and CDR2 as LQKENI. The DNA of the CDR3 is TGTGCCAGCTCACCACGGGGAGAGAACACTGAAGCTTTCTTT. This translates into CASSPRGENTEAFF. The entire variable domain, with the rest obtained from reference TRBV18 and TRBJ1-1, is as follows: NAGVMQNPRHLVRRRGQEARLRCSPMKGHSHVYWYRQLPEEGLKFMVYLQKENIIDESGMPKERFSAEFPKEGPSILRIQQVVRGDSAAYFCASSPRGENTEAFFGQGTRLTVV.

V and J are TRBV5-1 and TRBJ1-6; the match to TRBD1 covers 8 bases. V dropped 2 bases and J dropped 0; count of bases not matched to a gene: 10. The germline gives CDR1 SGHRS, CDR2 YFSETQ. This CDR3 spans 19 amino acids. CDR3 region: CASSFTGTGASSYNSPLHF. The CDR3 DNA sequence: TGCGCCAGCAGCTTTACCGGGACAGGCGCGAGCTCCTATAATTCACCCCTCCACTTT.

This clone was seen a single time. Here the CDR3 reads CASSFQDRGTDTQYF. The CDR3 nucleotides are TGTGCCAGCAGCTTCCAGGACAGAGGCACAGATACGCAGTATTTT. The V gene is TRBV7-9, the J gene TRBJ2-3, with TRBD1 as a possible D gene (6 bases). The germline V and J ends were trimmed by 3 bases and 1 base, with 11 bases remaining between them. CDR3 length: 15 residues. Germline values: CDR1 SEHNR, CDR2 FQNEAQ (reference sequence).

CDR3: CASSLEGWGTGGIGDTEAFF. DNA of the CDR3: TGTGCCAGCAGCTTAGAAGGTTGGGGGACAGGGGGCATTGGGGACACTGAAGCTTTCTTT. The chain links TRBV11-2 to TRBJ1-1, with TRBD1 matching 12 bases. Germline V CDR1 and CDR2: SGHAT, FQNNGV. The CDR3 extends over 20 amino acids. Trimming at V came to 0 bases and at J to 3 bases, leaving 14 bases not matched to a gene.

The CDR3 here is CASSIPRARNTEAFF. CDR3 sequence (DNA): TGTGCCAGTAGTATCCCGAGGGCACGGAACACTGAAGCTTTCTTT. This chain uses TRBV19 with TRBJ1-1; no definite D call. Germline V lookup: CDR1 LNHDA, CDR2 SQIVND (reference sequence). This CDR3 comprises 15 residues. V was shortened by 3 bases and J by 1 base, with 12 bases between the two germline ends.

This chain connects TRBV18 to TRBJ2-5; perhaps TRBD1 as D (6 bases). CDR3 size: 16 residues. The V end lost 6 bases, the J end lost 1 base, and 18 bases lay between the germline ends. Germline loops: CDR1 KGHSH, CDR2 LQKENI. The chain's CDR3 is CASSPESLTGQETQYF. The CDR3 DNA follows: TGTGCCAGCTCCCCTGAATCCTTGACAGGCCAAGAGACCCAGTACTTC.

This chain uses TRBV7-2 with TRBJ2-3; 11 bases are a match to TRBD2. J gave up 1 base and V 1 base, and 4 bases lay outside the gene matches. The CDR3 consists of 17 residues. Germline V lookup: CDR1 SGHTA, CDR2 FQGNSA. In DNA, the CDR3 is TGTGCCAGCAGCTTAGGTGCACTAGCGGGGGGCACAGATACGCAGTATTTT. Its protein is CASSLGALAGGTDTQYF.

This sequence joins TRBV6-2 or TRBV6-3 and TRBJ1-5; TRBD1 matches 8 bases. J was trimmed by 2 bases and V by 3 bases; bases with no gene match: 6. Germline V gene lookup returns CDR1 MNHEY and CDR2 SVGEGT. This CDR3 contains 16 residues. The CDR3 DNA reads TGTGCCAGCAGTTATAGTTGGGGACAGGGCAATCAGCCCCAGCATTTT. Protein: CASSYSWGQGNQPQHF.

Concerning this clone: Other DNA sequences of this sample code for an identical CDR3. The rearrangement links TRBV9 to TRBJ2-2, with a possible D match to TRBD2 (6 bases). The CDR3 is made up of 15 amino acids. Trimming left V 0 bases short and J 5 bases short, with 11 bases between. Germline lookup yields CDR1 SGDLS and CDR2 YYNGEE. As DNA, the CDR3 is TGTGCCAGCAGCGTAGATCCGGGGGATACCGGGGAGCTGTTTTTT. This sequence encodes CASSVDPGDTGELFF.

This clone was seen once. This sequence joins TRBV6-2 or TRBV6-3 and TRBJ1-2; TRBD1 is a possible D gene (5 bases). V was trimmed by 7 bases and J by 2 bases, leaving 14 bases between them. The CDR3 is made up of 14 amino acids. In germline, CDR1 is MNHEY, CDR2 SVGEGT. This chain's CDR3 is CASNPGQTNYGYTF. In DNA form, the CDR3 reads TGTGCCAGCAACCCGGGGCAGACCAACTATGGCTACACCTTC.

The J gene is TRBJ2-1, the V gene TRBV2, with TRBD2 identical over 12 bases. Germline values: CDR1 SNHLY, CDR2 FYNNEI. The length of the CDR3 is 20 residues. Unmatched junction bases numbered 11, after V lost 2 bases and J lost 0 bases. CDR3 sequence (DNA): TGTGCCAGCAGTGAATGGAGGACTAGCGGGACCAGGAGCTCCTACAATGAGCAGTTCTTC. It is translated as CASSEWRTSGTRSSYNEQFF.

J is TRBJ1-1 and V is TRBV11-2, with 8 bases lining up with TRBD1. V dropped 5 bases and J dropped 6; count of bases not matched to a gene: 8. The CDR3 extends over 14 amino acids. Germline CDR1 SGHAT, CDR2 FQNNGV. This CDR3 reads CASSRLTTGAEAFF. The CDR3 DNA reads as TGTGCCAGCAGCCGATTGACGACAGGGGCTGAAGCTTTCTTT.